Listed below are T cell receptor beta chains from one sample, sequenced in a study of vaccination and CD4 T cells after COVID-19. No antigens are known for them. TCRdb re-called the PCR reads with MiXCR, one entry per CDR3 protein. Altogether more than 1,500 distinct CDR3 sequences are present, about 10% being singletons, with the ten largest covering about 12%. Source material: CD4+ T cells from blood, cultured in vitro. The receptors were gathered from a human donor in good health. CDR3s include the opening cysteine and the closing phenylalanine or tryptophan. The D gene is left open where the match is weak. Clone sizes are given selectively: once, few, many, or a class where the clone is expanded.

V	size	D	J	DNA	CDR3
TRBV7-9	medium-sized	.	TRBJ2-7	TGTGCCAGCAGCTTAGTAGGCTCAGGGCGGTCCTACGAGCAGTACTTC	CASSLVGSGRSYEQYF
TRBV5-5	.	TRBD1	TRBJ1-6	TGTGCCAGCAGCTCCGACAGGGGTAGTTATAATTCACCCCTCCACTTT	CASSSDRGSYNSPLHF
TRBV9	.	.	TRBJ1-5	TGTGCCAGCAGCGTAACGGGGACCGATCAGCCCCAGCATTTT	CASSVTGTDQPQHF
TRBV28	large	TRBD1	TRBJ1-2	TGTGCCAGCAGTCGTTGGACAGGACTTAACTATGGCTACACCTTC	CASSRWTGLNYGYTF
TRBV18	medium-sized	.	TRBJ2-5	TGTGCCAGCTCACCAAGGAGGGAACAAGAGACCCAGTACTTC	CASSPRREQETQYF
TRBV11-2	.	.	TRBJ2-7	TGTGCCAGCAGCTTAGGCACAGTCTCTACCTACGAGCAGTACTTC	CASSLGTVSTYEQYF
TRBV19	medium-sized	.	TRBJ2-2	TGTGCCAGTTCTCACAGGAGCCCCAACACCGGGGAGCTGTTTTTT	CASSHRSPNTGELFF
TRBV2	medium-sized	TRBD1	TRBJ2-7	TGTGCCAGAGGGGGACAGGGCTACGAGCAGTACTTC	CARGGQGYEQYF
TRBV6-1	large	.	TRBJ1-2	TGTGCCAGCAGACGACAGGCTAACTATGGCTACACCTTC	CASRRQANYGYTF
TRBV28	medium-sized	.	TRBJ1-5	TGTGCCAGCAGTCTGGGAGGGAGCAATCAGCCCCAGCATTTT	CASSLGGSNQPQHF
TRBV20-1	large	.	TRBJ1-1	TGCAGTGCTAGAGGGGTAGCGAACACTGAAGCTTTCTTT	CSARGVANTEAFF
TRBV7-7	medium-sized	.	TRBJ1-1	TGTGCTAGCAGCTTTAATCAGAACACTGAAGCTTTCTTT	CASSFNQNTEAFF
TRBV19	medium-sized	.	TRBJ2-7	TGTGCCAGTAGTATCTGGGCGGGACCCTACGAGCAGTACTTC	CASSIWAGPYEQYF
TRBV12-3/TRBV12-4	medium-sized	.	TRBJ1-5	TGTGCCAGCAGTTTCGTCGGATATCAGCCCCAGCATTTT	CASSFVGYQPQHF
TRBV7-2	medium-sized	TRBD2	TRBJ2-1	TGTGCCAGCAGCGGCGGGACTAGCGGGCCATACAATGAGCAGTTCTTC	CASSGGTSGPYNEQFF
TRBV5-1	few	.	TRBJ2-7	TGCGCCAGCAGCTCCAAGGGGCAGGACGACGAGCAGTACTTC	CASSSKGQDDEQYF
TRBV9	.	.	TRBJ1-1	TGTGCCAGCTCCGCGGTGGTGGAGGCCCAAGCTTTCTTT	CASSAVVEAQAFF
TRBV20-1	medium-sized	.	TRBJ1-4	TGCAGTGCAAGGGGGACTGAAAAACTGTTTTTT	CSARGTEKLFF
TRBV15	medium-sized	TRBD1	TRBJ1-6	TGTGCCACCAAAAAAACAGGGGGCTTTACGCCCCTCCACTTT	CATKKTGGFTPLHF
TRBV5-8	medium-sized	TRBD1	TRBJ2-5	TGTGCCAGCAGTTCCGGGACAGGGGATGGAGAGACCCAGTACTTC	CASSSGTGDGETQYF
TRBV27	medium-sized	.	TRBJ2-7	TGTGCCAGCAGGCCTCAAGGGCTATTTAATACCTACGAGCAGTACTTC	CASRPQGLFNTYEQYF
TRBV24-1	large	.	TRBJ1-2	TGTGCCACCAGTGATAGCAGCTTCTTTGGCTACACCTTC	CATSDSSFFGYTF
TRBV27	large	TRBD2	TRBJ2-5	TGTGCCAGCAGTCCGAACCACTCGGGGGGGGGTGAGACCCAGTACTTC	CASSPNHSGGGETQYF
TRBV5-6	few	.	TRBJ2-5	TGTGCCAGCAGCTTGGTAGGGTCGCAAGAGACCCAGTACTTC	CASSLVGSQETQYF
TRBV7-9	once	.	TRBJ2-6	TGTGCCAGCAGCTCCTCCCGGGCCCCTGGGGCCAACGTCCTGACTTTC	CASSSSRAPGANVLTF
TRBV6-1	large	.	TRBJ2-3	TGTGCCAGCAGTGATACTCTTGATACGCAGTATTTT	CASSDTLDTQYF
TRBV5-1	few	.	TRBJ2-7	TGCGCCAGCTCCCCCGGAACCCTCGGCGGGGAGCAGTACTTC	CASSPGTLGGEQYF
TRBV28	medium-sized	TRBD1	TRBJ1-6	TGTGCCAGCAGCACCGGGACAGGTGATTCACCCCTCCACTTT	CASSTGTGDSPLHF
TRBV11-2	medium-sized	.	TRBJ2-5	TGTGCCAGCAGCTCCCGAGGGCGATTCGGTGAGACCCAGTACTTC	CASSSRGRFGETQYF
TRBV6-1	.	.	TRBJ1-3	TGTGCCAGCCTAACCGGGACATACTCTGGAAACACCATATATTTT	CASLTGTYSGNTIYF
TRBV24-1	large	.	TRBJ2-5	TGTGCCACCAGTGACGCCGGACGGTACCAAGAGACCCAGTACTTC	CATSDAGRYQETQYF
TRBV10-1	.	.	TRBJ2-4	TGCGCCAGCAGTCAAGGGGCGGCTAACGCCAAAAACATTCAGTACTTC	CASSQGAANAKNIQYF
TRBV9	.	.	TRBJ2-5	TGTGCCAGCAGCGTGACCGGATTGGAGACCCAGTACTTC	CASSVTGLETQYF
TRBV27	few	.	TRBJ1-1	TGTGCCAGCAGTGGCATGAACACTGAAGCTTTCTTT	CASSGMNTEAFF
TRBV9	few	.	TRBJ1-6	TGTGCCAGCAGCGTACAGCAGGGAACGTTCTATAATTCACCCCTCCACTTT	CASSVQQGTFYNSPLHF
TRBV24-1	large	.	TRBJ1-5	TGTGCCACCAGTGACGCATCGTCGGGCGGCCTCACCCCCTATAGCAATCAGCCCCAGCATTTT	CATSDASSGGLTPYSNQPQHF
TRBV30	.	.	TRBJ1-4	TGTGCCTGGAGCCGACCACCGACCGAAAAACTGTTTTTT	CAWSRPPTEKLFF
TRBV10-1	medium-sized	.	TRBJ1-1	TGCGCCAGCAGTCAGGGTAACACTGAAGCTTTCTTT	CASSQGNTEAFF
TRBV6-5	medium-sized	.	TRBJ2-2	TGTGCCAGCAGTTACTCTTTCACGACCGGGGAGCTGTTTTTT	CASSYSFTTGELFF
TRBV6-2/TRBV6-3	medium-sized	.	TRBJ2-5	TGTGCCAGCAGTCCCATTGGGCGAGAGACCCAGTACTTC	CASSPIGRETQYF
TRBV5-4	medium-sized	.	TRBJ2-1	TGTGCCAGCAGCTTGTTACTGGACAATGAGCAGTTCTTC	CASSLLLDNEQFF
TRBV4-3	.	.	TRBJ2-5	TGCGCCAGCAGCCAGAACCAAGTCCAAGAGACCCAGTACTTC	CASSQNQVQETQYF
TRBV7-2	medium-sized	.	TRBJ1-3	TGTGCCAGCAGCTTAGTGGGGGGCTCGTCTGGAAACACCATATATTTT	CASSLVGGSSGNTIYF
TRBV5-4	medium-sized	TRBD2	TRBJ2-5	TGTGCCAGCAGCTTGTCAATAGCGGGGGGGATCCGGGCGGGGACCCAGTACTTC	CASSLSIAGGIRAGTQYF
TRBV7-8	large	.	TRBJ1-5	TGTGCCAGCAGCTTAATGGGGAAGTACCAGCCCCAGCATTTT	CASSLMGKYQPQHF
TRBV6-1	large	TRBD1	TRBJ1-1	TGTGCCAGCAGACTCGGACAGGGGGGGGCTGAAGCTTTCTTT	CASRLGQGGAEAFF
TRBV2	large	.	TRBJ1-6	TGTGCCAGCAGTGCACAGAATAATTCACCCCTCCACTTT	CASSAQNNSPLHF
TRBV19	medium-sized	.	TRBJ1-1	TGTGCCAGTAGTATTAGGGCAGATTACACTGAAGCTTTCTTT	CASSIRADYTEAFF
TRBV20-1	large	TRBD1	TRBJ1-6	TGCAGTGCTATGGACAGGTCGCATTCACCCCTCCACTTT	CSAMDRSHSPLHF
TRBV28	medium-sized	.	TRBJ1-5	TGTGCCAGCAGGGGTCCCAATCAGCCCCAGCATTTT	CASRGPNQPQHF
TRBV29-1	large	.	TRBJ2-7	TGCAGCGTCAAGAGAGGACCCCAAGCTGAGCAGTACTTC	CSVKRGPQAEQYF
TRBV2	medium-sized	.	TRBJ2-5	TGTGCCAGCAGTGAGGACAGGAGGGACGGGGCCCAGTACTTC	CASSEDRRDGAQYF
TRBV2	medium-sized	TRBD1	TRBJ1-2	TGTGCCAGCACCAAGGGGGCTGGAGACTATGGCTACACCTTC	CASTKGAGDYGYTF
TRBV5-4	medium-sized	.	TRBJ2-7	TGTGCCAGCAGCTTGGTAGGGTACGAGCAGTACTTC	CASSLVGYEQYF
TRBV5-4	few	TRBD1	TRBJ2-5	TGTGCCAGCAGAATGGACAGGGGGACAGAGACCCAGTACTTC	CASRMDRGTETQYF
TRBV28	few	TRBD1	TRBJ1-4	TGTGCCAGCAGTCCTAGGGCAGGGGGAGGGAATGAAAAACTGTTTTTT	CASSPRAGGGNEKLFF
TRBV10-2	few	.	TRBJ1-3	TGCGCCAGCAGGGGGGTGGTCGACTCTGGAAACACCATATATTTT	CASRGVVDSGNTIYF
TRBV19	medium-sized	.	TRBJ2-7	TGTGCCAGTAGTATCGGTGGCAGTAAAAGCTACGAGCAGTACTTC	CASSIGGSKSYEQYF
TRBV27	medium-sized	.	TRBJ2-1	TGTGCCAGCAGTTTATCGGTTCGAGAATACTACAATGAGCAGTTCTTC	CASSLSVREYYNEQFF
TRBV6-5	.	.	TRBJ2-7	TGTGCCAGCAGTTATCAGGTAGCCTACGAGCAGTACTTC	CASSYQVAYEQYF